Following are 29 T cell receptor beta chains from one sample sequenced in a study of blood T cell repertoires in COVID-19. TCRdb's table, derived via immunoSEQ multiplex PCR, lists solely in-frame clones and lacks some. The sample holds 350,000 to 400,000 clones; 70% to 90% are singletons and the top ten take 0.95% to 1%. Sequencing was performed on PBMCs or T cells enriched from blood (not recorded which). These receptors came from a woman aged 30 to 39 with acute COVID-19.

The V and J genes are TRBV3-1 (or the pseudogene TRBV3-2) and TRBJ2-2; D is possibly TRBD2 (5 bases). Trimming took off 2 bases at V and 2 bases at J, with 21 bases between the two ends. Looked up from germline, CDR1 is LGHDT and CDR2 is YNNKEL (reference sequence). The CDR3 covers 19 residues. In nucleotides, the CDR3 is TGTGCCAGCAGCCAAAGCTCGGTTTGGGCTAGCCTTAACACCGGGGAGCTGTTTTTT. It encodes CASSQSSVWASLNTGELFF.

This clone was seen only a few times. The rearrangement links TRBV24-1 to TRBJ2-7, with D possibly matching TRBD2 (6 bases). This CDR3 comprises 12 residues. Germline-derived CDR1 and CDR2 are KGHDR and SFDVKD. The ends were cut back, 7 bases at V and 2 bases at J, with 8 bases in the middle. CDR3 in DNA: TGTGCCACCAGCGGAGGGACCTACGAGCAGTACTTC. Translation: CATSGGTYEQYF.

This chain uses TRBV5-8 with TRBJ1-2; D is ambiguous. This CDR3 region has 14 residues. In germline, CDR1 is SGHTS, CDR2 YDEGEE. V lost 0 bases and J 0 bases, leaving 6 bases between the germline ends. DNA for the CDR3: TGTGCCAGCAGCTTGGGAGGGACTAACTATGGCTACACCTTC. As protein: CASSLGGTNYGYTF.

The chain combines TRBV4-2 with TRBJ1-1, with D uncertain. The CDR3 is 14 amino acids. CDR1 and CDR2 from the germline V gene are LGHNA and YNFKEQ. Trimming pared 4 bases from V and 6 bases from J, leaving 15 bases between. As DNA, the CDR3 is TGTGCCAGCAGCCCTCTCCCAGGCTCAGCTGAAGCTTTCTTT. Residues: CASSPLPGSAEAFF.

The chain carries TRBV19 and TRBJ1-1; D call uncertain. Trimming pared 3 bases from V and 0 bases from J, leaving 8 bases between. The CDR3 has 14 residues. Germline V gene sequence: CDR1 LNHDA, CDR2 SQIVND (reference sequence). The CDR3 nucleotides read TGTGCCAGTAGTATCGGTGACATGAACACTGAAGCTTTCTTT. Translation gives CASSIGDMNTEAFF.

The chain has TRBV5-1 and TRBJ2-5; D remains ambiguous. The CDR3 is made up of 17 amino acids. The germline CDR1 and CDR2 sequences are SGHRS and YFSETQ. The germline V and J ends were trimmed by 1 base and 2 bases, with 18 bases remaining between them. The CDR3 loop reads CASSLSGVEGLQETQYF. As DNA, the CDR3 is TGCGCCAGCAGCTTGAGTGGAGTGGAAGGTTTACAAGAGACCCAGTACTTC.

The CDR3 nucleotides read TGTGCCAGTAGCCGGACAGGGGGGAACACTGAAGCTTTCTTT. Protein product: CASSRTGGNTEAFF. The V call is TRBV19, the J call TRBJ1-1; 10 bases are a match to TRBD1. J lost 1 base, V lost 6 bases, and 2 bases had no gene match. Per the germline V gene, CDR1 is LNHDA and CDR2 is SQIVND (reference sequence). The CDR3 has 14 residues. Supplemented by reference TRBV19 and TRBJ1-1, the full variable domain reads DGGITQSPKYLFRKEGQNVTLSCEQNLNHDAMYWYRQDPGQGLRLIYYSQIVNDFQKGDIAEGYSVSREKKESFPLTVTSAQKNPTAFYLCASSRTGGNTEAFFGQGTRLTVV.

The V and J genes are TRBV21-1 and TRBJ2-6; the table names TRBD1, a call not compared with the DNA. TRBV21-1 is shown as a pseudogene. The CDR3 loop spans 18 amino acids. The CDR3 region has the DNA TGTGCCAGCAGCAAACGGCGAACAGGGACCTCTGGGGCCAACGTCCTGACTTTC. Amino acid sequence: CASSKRRTGTSGANVLTF.

V and J are TRBV7-9 and TRBJ1-5, with 7 positions matching TRBD1. The CDR3 contains 18 residues. With V trimmed by 3 bases and J by 0 bases, 11 bases remained unmatched. Looked up from germline, CDR1 is SEHNR and CDR2 is FQNEAQ (reference sequence). CDR3 sequence (DNA): TGTGCCAGCAGCTTTTCGCCGGGGACAGTTGATAGCAATCAGCCCCAGCATTTT. Translation: CASSFSPGTVDSNQPQHF. Drawing the rest from reference TRBV7-9 and TRBJ1-5, the complete variable domain is DTGVSQNPRHKITKRGQNVTFRCDPISEHNRLYWYRQTLGQGPEFLTYFQNEAQLEKSRLLSDRFSAERPKGSFSTLEIQRTEQGDSAMYLCASSFSPGTVDSNQPQHFGDGTRLSIL.

This clone was picked up a small number of times. This chain joins TRBV19 and TRBJ2-2, with 8 bases lining up with TRBD2. The germline CDR1 and CDR2 sequences are LNHDA and SQIVND (reference sequence). The V and J ends lost 4 bases and 6 bases, in that order; junction bases with no gene match: 4. The CDR3 is 14 amino acids. As DNA, the CDR3 is TGTGCCAGTAGTACCGGGGGGGCGTCCGGGGAGCTGTTTTTT. Translating it yields CASSTGGASGELFF.

The genes are TRBV5-6 and TRBJ2-4; TRBD1 matches 7 bases. Germline V gene sequence: CDR1 SGHDT, CDR2 YYEEEE. This CDR3 spans 16 amino acids. V lost 4 bases to trimming and J lost 0 bases; unmatched junction nucleotides: 7. The CDR3 spells CASSPDRALAKNIQYF. CDR3 DNA sequence: TGTGCCAGCAGCCCTGACAGGGCGCTAGCCAAAAACATTCAGTACTTC.

This clone has just a few counts. This chain joins TRBV5-4 and TRBJ2-7, with 7 bases that match TRBD1. Unmatched junction bases numbered 6, after V lost 3 bases and J lost 6 bases. This CDR3 has 13 amino acids. Germline CDR1 and CDR2: SGHNT and YYREEE (reference sequence). DNA for the CDR3: TGTGCCAGCAGCTCTACAGGGGCGAGCGAGCAGTACTTC. Translation gives CASSSTGASEQYF.

V usage is TRBV27 and J usage is TRBJ1-5, with TRBD1 as a possible D gene (6 bases). Germline lookup yields CDR1 MNHEY and CDR2 SMNVEV (reference sequence). The CDR3 loop spans 14 amino acids. V gave up 5 bases and J gave up 6 bases, with 14 bases separating them. CDR3 residues: CASSPRGTGQPQHF. Here the CDR3 DNA reads TGTGCCAGCAGTCCCAGGGGAACGGGTCAGCCCCAGCATTTT.

J is TRBJ1-1 and V is TRBV9; D is unclear. The CDR3 has 14 amino acids. Trimming took off 6 bases at V and 1 base at J, with 13 bases between the two ends. Looked up from germline, CDR1 is SGDLS and CDR2 is YYNGEE. CDR3 in amino acids: CASTRQVQNTEAFF. CDR3 nucleotides: TGTGCCAGCACCCGTCAGGTACAGAACACTGAAGCTTTCTTT.

The chain employs TRBV7-8 and TRBJ1-5, with no clear D. This CDR3 region has 15 residues. Germline loops: CDR1 SGHVS, CDR2 FQNEAQ. V was trimmed by 5 bases and J by 5 bases, leaving 16 bases between them. The CDR3 loop is CASSPWEGGDQPQHF. The DNA of the CDR3 is TGTGCCAGCAGCCCCTGGGAGGGTGGGGATCAGCCCCAGCATTTT.

CDR3 loop: CASSGRIYNSPLHF. CDR3 in DNA: TGTGCCAGTAGTGGGAGAATCTATAATTCACCCCTCCACTTT. This rearrangement joins TRBV19 to TRBJ1-6; D unresolved. V shed 5 bases and J shed 3 bases, with 8 bases lying between them. This CDR3 comprises 14 residues. Germline CDR1 reads LNHDA; CDR2 reads SQIVND (reference sequence).

The V gene is TRBV10-2, the J gene TRBJ2-7; 7 nucleotides align to TRBD1. V trimming: 1 base; J trimming: 6 bases; junction bases outside the gene matches: 6. The CDR3 loop spans 14 amino acids. CDR1 is WSHSY and CDR2 is SAAADI in the germline V gene. The CDR3 spells CASSEFRGQSEQYF. The CDR3, as DNA: TGCGCCAGCAGTGAGTTTAGGGGACAGAGCGAGCAGTACTTC.

The chain has TRBV6-5 and TRBJ2-7; 7 bases are a match to TRBD1. Germline CDR1 reads MNHEY; CDR2 reads SVGAGI. V lost 6 bases and J lost 9; bases outside the gene matches: 11. CDR3 length equals 13 residues. Written as DNA, the CDR3 is TGTGCCAGCAGCACCGGACAGGCCTTAGGGCAGTACTTC. This sequence encodes CASSTGQALGQYF.

This sequence joins TRBV7-3 and TRBJ2-3; D may be TRBD2 (7 bases). CDR1 is SGHTA, CDR2 FQGTGA, per germline. Deletions cut 2 bases from V and 1 base from J, with 13 bases between. The CDR3 runs 16 residues. CDR3 sequence: CASSLRGAGGTDTQYF. The CDR3 region has the DNA TGTGCCAGCAGCTTACGGGGGGCAGGGGGCACAGATACGCAGTATTTT.

The CDR3 DNA reads as TGTGCCAGCAGTGAAGAAAATGCGGTCGGTGAAAAACTGTTTTTT. It encodes CASSEENAVGEKLFF. V and J are TRBV2 and TRBJ1-4, with D uncertain. V was shortened by 1 base and J by 7 bases, with 13 bases between the two germline ends. Germline-derived CDR1 and CDR2 are SNHLY and FYNNEI. The CDR3 covers 15 residues.

This chain joins TRBV19 and TRBJ1-5; D perhaps matches TRBD1 (6 bases). CDR1 is LNHDA and CDR2 is SQIVND in the germline V gene (reference sequence). V was clipped by 9 bases and J by 0 bases, with 15 bases between them. The CDR3 is 15 amino acids. As DNA, the CDR3 is TGTGCCAGCCTACAGGGAAAATATAGCAATCAGCCCCAGCATTTT. This translates into CASLQGKYSNQPQHF.

This rearrangement joins TRBV28 to TRBJ1-4; TRBD1 aligns across 8 bases. The CDR3 spans 14 residues. Germline V CDR1 and CDR2: MDHEN, SYDVKM. Unmatched junction bases numbered 8, after V lost 10 bases and J lost 4 bases. CDR3 amino acids: CATVPGGVNEKLFF. CDR3 nucleotides: TGTGCCACCGTACCAGGGGGCGTTAATGAAAAACTGTTTTTT.

CDR3 amino acids: CASRLGLGDYGYTF. The CDR3 region has the DNA TGTGCCAGCAGATTAGGGTTAGGGGACTATGGCTACACCTTC. The V call is TRBV27, the J call TRBJ1-2; possibly TRBD1 for D (5 bases). In germline, CDR1 is MNHEY, CDR2 SMNVEV (reference sequence). V was pared by 6 bases and J by 3 bases, with 14 bases between. CDR3 length: 14 residues.

The chain has TRBV27 and TRBJ2-7; 10 nucleotides line up with TRBD1. Germline V gene data show CDR1 as MNHEY and CDR2 as SMNVEV (reference sequence). Trimming took 2 bases from V and 7 from J; bases not matched to a gene: 8. This CDR3 region has 15 residues. The CDR3 here is CASSLRPGQGHEQYF. The CDR3 coding sequence is TGTGCCAGCAGTTTACGTCCGGGACAGGGGCATGAGCAGTACTTC.

The chain is built from TRBV27 and TRBJ1-2, with TRBD1 matching 7 bases. Per germline, CDR1 MNHEY and CDR2 SMNVEV (reference sequence). J was trimmed by 2 bases and V by 5 bases; bases with no gene match: 8. The CDR3 has 15 residues. The DNA of the CDR3 is TGTGCCAGCAGTCCAATCCGGGACAGAAACTATGGCTACACCTTC. Translating it yields CASSPIRDRNYGYTF.

V and J are TRBV25-1 and TRBJ2-1; TRBD2 agrees at 9 bases. Germline lookup yields CDR1 MGHDK and CDR2 SYGVNS. The CDR3 runs 16 residues. The V gene end was trimmed by 3 bases and the J gene end by 2 bases; junction bases not matched to a gene: 5. The CDR3 region is CASSDPRLAAYNEQFF. The CDR3 region has the DNA TGTGCCAGCAGTGATCCTAGACTAGCGGCCTACAATGAGCAGTTCTTC.

V usage is TRBV7-3 and J usage is TRBJ2-1, with D possibly being TRBD2 (5 bases). CDR3 length equals 15 residues. Trimming removed 2 bases from V and 6 bases from J, with 14 bases in between. From germline, CDR1 is SGHTA and CDR2 FQGTGA. The CDR3 is CASSLYLSSFNEQFF. In DNA form, the CDR3 reads TGTGCCAGCAGCTTATATTTGTCTAGCTTCAATGAGCAGTTCTTC. Combining the CDR3 with reference TRBV7-3 and TRBJ2-1 gives the whole variable domain GAGVSQTPSNKVTEKGKYVELRCDPISGHTALYWYRQSLGQGPEFLIYFQGTGAADDSGLPNDRFFAVRPEGSVSTLKIQRTERGDSAVYLCASSLYLSSFNEQFFGPGTRLTVL.

J is TRBJ2-1 and V is TRBV4-3; D ambiguous. The CDR3 runs to 16 residues. CDR1 and CDR2 from the germline V gene are LGHNA and YSLEER. V lost 0 bases to trimming and J lost 1 base, with 10 bases between them. The CDR3 protein is CASSQERGGSYNEQFF. In DNA, the CDR3 is TGCGCCAGCAGCCAAGAACGAGGCGGATCCTACAATGAGCAGTTCTTC.

The rearrangement joins TRBV10-3 to TRBJ1-5; TRBD1 matches at 7 bases. The CDR3 contains 15 residues. V trimming: 2 bases; J trimming: 5 bases; junction bases outside the gene matches: 6. Germline CDR1 is ENHRY and CDR2 is SYGVKD. Here the CDR3 reads CAISENRGEHQPQHF. CDR3 nucleotide sequence: TGTGCCATCAGTGAGAACAGGGGCGAGCATCAGCCCCAGCATTTT.